What follows are 26 T cell receptor beta chains derived from one specimen sequenced in a study of T cells in women clearing cervical HPV infection (dated by TCRdb to 2016 to 2018). Library construction relied on the immunoSEQ multiplex PCR assay. TCRdb holds this immuneACCESS table with in-frame rearrangements only. Some clones are missing; in checked studies, unresolved V genes explain under half, and the rest has no known cause. The sample table gives fewer than 35,000 clones. The top ten constitute around 4% of the sample. Sequences were obtained from blood buffy coat. Source of these receptors: a woman aged 18-69 years with a cervical HPV16 infection that either progressed to CIN3+ or cleared (not recorded which).

In regard to this clone: The read ends 3 residues before the CDR3 terminus; that terminus is restored from the germline J gene. The V gene is TRBV20-1, the J gene TRBJ2-7, with 8 bases matching TRBD1. Germline V gene lookup returns CDR1 DFQATT and CDR2 SNEGSKA (reference sequence). The CDR3 runs 12 residues. The V and J ends lost 4 bases and 4 bases, in that order; junction bases with no gene match: 3. The CDR3 DNA, read in part, is TGCAGTGCTAAGGACAGGGTTTACGAG. This encodes CSAKDRVYE. The whole CDR3 region reads CSAKDRVYEQYF.

Partial CDR3 DNA: TGTGCCAGCAGCTACGACCCGGGACACCGAACGGGAAAG. Encoded protein: CASSYDPGHRTGK. The whole CDR3 is CASSYDPGHRTGKLFF. The V gene is TRBV5-4, the J gene TRBJ2-2, with D possibly matching TRBD1 (6 bases). The read is 3 residues too short to cover the CDR3 end, so that end is filled in from the germline J gene. CDR3 length equals 16 residues. Germline CDR1 reads SGHNT; CDR2 reads YYREEE (reference sequence).

Turning to this clone: The read comes to an end 3 residues before the CDR3 does, leaving the germline J gene to fill in the end. The rearrangement uses TRBV20-1 and TRBJ2-3; 10 bases line up with TRBD1. Germline V lookup: CDR1 DFQATT, CDR2 SNEGSKA (reference sequence). CDR3 size: 14 residues. The chain's CDR3 is CSAGGTGARETQYF. Incomplete CDR3 DNA: TGCAGTGCGGGGGGGACAGGGGCGAGGGAGACG.

In the case of this clone: With the read ending 3 residues before the CDR3 end, the germline J gene is used to fill in that end. This chain joins TRBV7-2 and TRBJ2-5; D is undetermined. Germline CDR1 and CDR2: SGHTA and FQGNSA. V was trimmed by 8 bases and J by 1 base, leaving 11 bases between them. CDR3 length: 13 amino acids. Here the CDR3 reads CASSRSGQETQYF. Partial CDR3 DNA: TGTGCCAGCTCGCGGAGTGGCCAAGAGACC.

In regard to this clone: One end of the junction is discordant with germline, which a read error may explain. The CDR3 end lies 3 residues beyond the end of the read and is filled in from the germline J gene. J is TRBJ2-2 and V is TRBV4-2; the D is unclear. CDR1 is LGHNA and CDR2 is YNFKEQ in the germline V gene. The CDR3 consists of 16 residues. The CDR3 DNA, read in part, is TGCGCCAGCAGCCAAGACTGGAACGCGGCTAATGAAAAG. This translates into CASSQDWNAANEK. The complete CDR3 protein is CASSQDWNAANEKLFF.

Details on this clone: The read comes to an end 3 residues before the CDR3 does, leaving the germline J gene to fill in the end. The chain has TRBV18 and TRBJ1-2, with a possible D match to TRBD1 (5 bases). Germline values: CDR1 KGHSH, CDR2 LQKENI. This CDR3 contains 16 residues. The sequenced part of the CDR3 DNA is TGTGCCAGCGCGGGACTGGCGGGGCCAATAATGAATGAC. As protein: CASAGLAGPIMND. The full CDR3 sequence reads CASAGLAGPIMNDYTF.

CDR3 protein: CASSYVDVAYNEQFF. CDR3 DNA (partial): TGTGCCAGCAGTTACGTAGATGTCGCCTACAATGAG. The chain couples TRBV6-2 or TRBV6-3 to TRBJ2-1; D unclear. The read terminates 3 residues before the CDR3 end, so the remaining end is supplied by the germline J gene. Trimming shortened V by 2 bases and J by 2 bases, and 10 bases separated the two germline ends. Germline lookup yields CDR1 MNHEY and CDR2 SVGEGT. The CDR3 extends over 15 amino acids.

The CDR3 spells CASSGIRGLQSGANVLTF. The covered CDR3 bases are TGCGCCAGCAGCGGGATCAGGGGCCTCCAATCTGGGGCCAACGTC. The chain carries TRBV5-1 and TRBJ2-6; D possibly corresponds to TRBD1 (6 bases). The read ends 3 residues before the CDR3 terminus; that terminus is restored from the germline J gene. With 4 bases removed from V and 1 base from J, the gap between germline ends came to 18 bases. Germline lookup yields CDR1 SGHRS and CDR2 YFSETQ. CDR3 size: 18 residues.

In regard to this clone: The CDR3 end falls 3 residues outside the read, so it is completed with the germline J gene. J is TRBJ1-2 and V is TRBV2, with TRBD1 matching over 7 bases. V trimming: 3 bases; J trimming: 4 bases; junction bases outside the gene matches: 8. This CDR3 contains 15 residues. Germline values: CDR1 SNHLY, CDR2 FYNNEI. CDR3: CASSDAGQAGYGYTF. The part of the CDR3 DNA that was read is TGTGCCAGCAGTGATGCCGGACAGGCGGGCTATGGC.

Comment on this clone: The CDR3 end is not reached by the read, which stops 3 residues before it; the germline J gene fills it in. The rearrangement joins TRBV5-1 to TRBJ1-4, with 10 bases lining up with TRBD1. Germline lookup yields CDR1 SGHRS and CDR2 YFSETQ. V gave up 4 bases and J gave up 5 bases; unmatched junction bases: 11. CDR3 length equals 17 residues. CDR3 DNA, as far as it was read: TGCGCCAGCAGCGGAGGGACAGGGGCGTCTTTAAATGAAAAA. Amino acids: CASSGGTGASLNEK. The whole CDR3 protein is CASSGGTGASLNEKLFF.

About this clone itself: The DNA ends 3 residues before the CDR3 does, and the rest of the CDR3 is filled in from the germline J gene. The chain has TRBV20-1 and TRBJ2-3, with D perhaps TRBD1 (6 bases). The CDR3 loop spans 14 amino acids. V was pared by 0 bases and J by 1 base, with 8 bases between. Per the germline V gene, CDR1 is DFQATT and CDR2 is SNEGSKA (reference sequence). Here the CDR3 reads CSARDPGGTDTQYF. CDR3 DNA (partial): TGCAGTGCTAGAGATCCAGGGGGCACAGATACG.

As for this clone: With the read ending 3 residues before the CDR3 end, the germline J gene is used to fill in that end. The gene calls are TRBV12-3 or TRBV12-4 and TRBJ1-6; 7 bases line up with TRBD1. Trimming removed 5 bases from V and 7 bases from J; junction bases left unmatched: 8. The CDR3 runs 15 residues. The CDR3 is CASSPVTGRNSPLHF. Incomplete CDR3 DNA: TGTGCCAGCAGTCCAGTGACAGGGAGGAATTCACCC.

Concerning this clone: The DNA ends 3 residues before the CDR3 does, and the rest of the CDR3 is filled in from the germline J gene. V usage is TRBV14 and J usage is TRBJ2-7, with no clear D. The V and J ends lost 0 bases and 6 bases respectively, with 9 bases between them. Per the germline V gene, CDR1 is SGHDN and CDR2 is FVKESK. The length of the CDR3 is 13 residues. CDR3 residues: CASSQDLVIEQYF. Incomplete CDR3 DNA: TGTGCCAGCAGCCAAGATCTAGTTATCGAG.

Points on this clone: The read ends 3 residues early relative to the CDR3; the germline J gene fills the gap. The chain carries TRBV5-1 and TRBJ2-1; TRBD2 agrees at 11 bases. CDR3 size: 16 residues. Germline trimming cut 4 bases from V and 7 bases from J; bases unmatched to any gene: 10. From germline, CDR1 is SGHRS and CDR2 YFSETQ. CDR3 bases read: TGCGCCAGCAGCCCCATAGCGGGAGGGCCGCGGAATGAG. Translating it yields CASSPIAGGPRNE. The complete CDR3 protein is CASSPIAGGPRNEQFF.

CDR3 region: CASSSRTGRNQPQYF. CDR3 DNA, as far as it was read: TGTGCCAGTAGTAGTAGGACAGGGAGGAATCAGCCG. This chain uses TRBV19 with TRBJ2-3; 8 nucleotides align to TRBD1. The read terminates 3 residues ahead of where the CDR3 ends, so the germline J gene completes it. There are 15 residues in the CDR3. From germline, CDR1 is LNHDA and CDR2 SQIVND (reference sequence). The whole variable domain, filled in from reference TRBV19 and TRBJ2-3, reads DGGITQSPKYLFRKEGQNVTLSCEQNLNHDAMYWYRQDPGQGLRLIYYSQIVNDFQKGDIAEGYSVSREKKESFPLTVTSAQKNPTAFYLCASSSRTGRNQPQYFGPGTRLTVL.

As for this clone: The CDR3 end is not reached by the read, which stops 3 residues before it; the germline J gene fills it in. The chain links TRBV7-2 to TRBJ1-2, with unresolved D. Germline values: CDR1 SGHTA, CDR2 FQGNSA. The CDR3 totals 15 residues. The CDR3 bases that were read are TGTGCCAGCAGCCCCTCTAGCGAATTATACAATGAC. Residues: CASSPSSELYND. The CDR3 reads in full as CASSPSSELYNDYTF.

Regarding this clone: The CDR3 end lies 3 residues beyond the end of the read and is filled in from the germline J gene. The V and J genes are TRBV18 and TRBJ1-1; D might be TRBD1 (5 bases). Germline values: CDR1 KGHSH, CDR2 LQKENI. The CDR3 has 14 amino acids. Trimming stripped 5 bases from V and 4 bases from J, with 14 bases between. The CDR3 loop is CASSSQGEGTEAFF. The sequenced CDR3 bases are TGTGCCAGCTCATCTCAGGGAGAGGGCACTGAA. Full variable domain (missing parts from reference TRBV18 and TRBJ1-1): NAGVMQNPRHLVRRRGQEARLRCSPMKGHSHVYWYRQLPEEGLKFMVYLQKENIIDESGMPKERFSAEFPKEGPSILRIQQVVRGDSAAYFCASSSQGEGTEAFFGQGTRLTVV.

As for this clone: The sequenced fragment ends 3 residues before the CDR3 boundary, so the rest is inferred from the germline J gene. V gene TRBV20-1 combines with J gene TRBJ1-1; no clear D gene. V dropped 3 bases and J dropped 5 bases, with 10 bases sitting between them. Germline CDR1 DFQATT, CDR2 SNEGSKA (reference sequence). The CDR3 is 12 amino acids. CDR3 protein: CSASVRATEAFF. The CDR3 DNA, read in part, is TGCAGTGCTAGTGTGCGGGCGACTGAA.

As for this clone: The missing CDR3 end, 3 residues past where the read stops, is filled in from the germline J gene. This sequence joins TRBV6-2 or TRBV6-3 and TRBJ2-1; TRBD2 matches at 8 bases. V was pared by 3 bases and J by 9 bases, with 4 bases of the junction left unmatched. This CDR3 is built from 13 residues. From germline, CDR1 is MNHEY and CDR2 SVGEGT. The CDR3 is CASSYGTRIEQFF. Partial CDR3 DNA: TGTGCCAGCAGTTATGGGACTAGGATTGAG.

Regarding this clone: A junction end diverges from the germline sequence, so it may reflect a read error. Coverage ceases 3 residues before the CDR3 finishes, and the germline J gene fills in the end. This chain uses TRBV4-2 with TRBJ1-4, with D possibly matching TRBD1 (5 bases). Germline V CDR1 and CDR2: LGHNA, YNFKEQ. This CDR3 has 16 amino acids. CDR3 DNA, as far as it was read: TGCGCCAGCAGCCAAGAGGTTGGCAGGGCAAATGAAAAA. This translates into CASSQEVGRANEK. The entire CDR3 sequence reads CASSQEVGRANEKLFF.

Comments on this clone: The read stops 3 residues short of the end of the CDR3; the missing end is completed from the germline J gene. The V and J genes are TRBV30 and TRBJ1-6, with D unresolved. Germline CDR1 GTSNPN, CDR2 SVGIG (reference sequence). Trimming removed 4 bases at V and 7 bases at J, with 14 bases between. This CDR3 comprises 14 residues. CDR3 protein: CAWNPKLGNSPLHF. Partial CDR3 DNA: TGTGCCTGGAACCCAAAATTGGGCAATTCACCC.

In regard to this clone: The junction and the germline gene differ at one end; a read error may be behind it. The read terminates 3 residues before the CDR3 end, so the remaining end is supplied by the germline J gene. The chain joins TRBV5-1 to TRBJ2-3; tentative D call: TRBD1 (6 bases). The CDR3 runs 16 residues. CDR1 is SGHRS and CDR2 is YFSETQ in the germline V gene. Partial CDR3 DNA: TGCACCAGCAGCTTGGTCGGACAGACAACGCAGGAGACG. Translation gives CTSSLVGQTTQET. The entire CDR3 reads CTSSLVGQTTQETQYF.

Of note for this clone: The observed sequence ends 3 residues before the CDR3 terminus, with the missing tail filled in from the germline J gene. V usage is TRBV7-2 and J usage is TRBJ2-3, with D tentatively TRBD2 (5 bases). This CDR3 is built from 12 residues. CDR1 is SGHTA and CDR2 is FQGNSA in the germline V gene. The CDR3 bases that were read are TGTGCCAGCAGCGACTATAGAGGGACG. This translates into CASSDYRGT. The entire CDR3 reads CASSDYRGTQYF.

The DNA read from the CDR3 is TGTGCCAGCAGCTCTCGACAGGGCTATGAAAAG. This codes for CASSSRQGYEK. The full CDR3 sequence reads CASSSRQGYEKLFF. V usage is TRBV7-9 and J usage is TRBJ2-2, with 7 bases aligning to TRBD1. The CDR3 goes on 3 residues after the read ends, and that part is filled in from the germline J gene. CDR1 SEHNR and CDR2 FQNEAQ come from the germline V gene (reference sequence). The CDR3 sequence is 14 residues long.

The CDR3 region is CASSQDRDNGYTF. The covered CDR3 bases are TGTGCCAGTAGCCAAGACAGGGACAATGGC. This sequence joins TRBV19 and TRBJ1-2; 7 bases fit TRBD1. The read stops 3 residues short of the end of the CDR3; the missing end is completed from the germline J gene. The length of the CDR3 is 13 residues. The V gene's germline CDR1 is LNHDA and CDR2 SQIVND (reference sequence). With 6 bases clipped from V and 6 bases from J, the junction kept 7 bases outside the gene matches.

A note on this clone: The CDR3 is cut off 3 residues early in the read; its end comes from the germline J gene. The gene calls are TRBV2 and TRBJ1-5, with 7 bases matching TRBD1. The germline V gene encodes CDR1 SNHLY and CDR2 FYNNEI. The CDR3 has 15 amino acids. V lost 6 bases, J lost 3 bases, and 8 bases stayed unmatched. Partial CDR3 DNA: TGTGCCAGCAGAATAAACAGGGGTTACAATCAGCCC. The encoded protein is CASRINRGYNQP. The whole CDR3 is CASRINRGYNQPQHF.